This entry features one T cell receptor (beta chain) sequence. The CDR3 is 11 residues long. Trimming shortened V by 9 bases and J by 1 base, and 6 bases separated the two germline ends. Germline loops: CDR1 LGHDT, CDR2 YNNKEL (reference sequence). The sample is drawn from a study of CD8 T cells in Susac syndrome. When the RNA was reverse transcribed, random hexamers were used with an input of roughly 0.45 to 1 ug. TCRdb used MiXCR to reprocess the immunoSEQ multiplex PCR reads, holding one entry per CDR3 protein. This table holds about 210,000 distinct CDR3 sequences, about 96% found once. The clonotype was recovered from a human donor with multiple sclerosis. The chain carries TRBV3-1 and TRBJ1-1; D unclear. The sequenced sample consisted of CD4+ T cells from PBMCs. CDR3 protein: CASGQNTEAFF. For the CDR3, the DNA is TGTGCCAGTGGCCAGAACACTGAAGCTTTCTTT.